The 32 T cell receptor beta chains listed next were all sequenced from one sample in a study of shared T cell receptors in the human thymus. Clones were read by immunoSEQ multiplex PCR, and TCRdb kept only the in-frame ones, dropping some. The table records more than 550,000 clones, approximately 89% of them present only once. The data also belong to a second study, concerning human thymus T cells.

Source material: thymocytes. The receptors were gathered from a boy under two years old with a congenital heart defect.

The gene calls are TRBV6-6 and TRBJ2-7; 9 nucleotides agree with TRBD2. V shed 0 bases, J shed 2 bases, and the junction held 5 bases outside the gene matches. The CDR3 is 16 amino acids. Per the germline V gene, CDR1 is MNHNY and CDR2 is SVGAGI (reference sequence). The CDR3 region has the DNA TGTGCCAGCAGTTACTCGCGTAGCGGGAGAACCTACGAGCAGTACTTC. Its protein is CASSYSRSGRTYEQYF.

This clone was seen once. This sequence joins TRBV27 and TRBJ2-1; TRBD2 is a possible D gene (6 bases). V was shortened by 5 bases and J by 8 bases, with 13 bases between the two germline ends. The CDR3 is made up of 13 amino acids. Germline-derived CDR1 and CDR2 are MNHEY and SMNVEV (reference sequence). The CDR3 loop reads CASSPLEGYEQFF. In DNA form, the CDR3 reads TGTGCCAGCAGTCCACTGGAGGGGTATGAGCAGTTCTTC.

The chain links TRBV27 to TRBJ2-4, with TRBD1 matching over 8 bases. The CDR3 is 18 amino acids. V was clipped by 5 bases and J by 1 base; unmatched bases: 13. Germline CDR1 is MNHEY and CDR2 is SMNVEV (reference sequence). This CDR3 is CASSPPPMRQGAKNIQYF. In nucleotides, the CDR3 is TGTGCCAGCAGTCCGCCCCCGATGAGACAGGGGGCCAAAAACATTCAGTACTTC.

This clone appeared once. The chain employs TRBV4-1 and TRBJ1-5; 9 nucleotides match TRBD1. This CDR3 has 18 residues. Germline CDR1 is MGHRA and CDR2 is YSYEKL. Germline trimming cut 1 base from V and 7 bases from J; bases unmatched to any gene: 14. The CDR3 reads CASSQVLGGQGLGQPQHF. CDR3 in DNA: TGCGCCAGCAGCCAAGTTCTGGGGGGACAGGGTCTAGGACAGCCCCAGCATTTT.

This clone was seen a single time. CDR3 residues: CASSLGTRGSYEQYF. CDR3 DNA sequence: TGTGCCAGCAGCTTAGGGACCCGGGGCTCCTACGAGCAGTACTTC. The chain employs TRBV7-2 and TRBJ2-7; maybe TRBD2 (5 bases). Between the trimmed V and J ends, which lost 1 base and 0 bases, there was a span of 10 bases. The CDR3 covers 15 residues. From germline, CDR1 is SGHTA and CDR2 FQGNSA.

The genes are TRBV28 and TRBJ2-7, with TRBD1 matching over 7 bases. The CDR3 consists of 15 residues. The V gene end was trimmed by 3 bases and the J gene end by 2 bases; junction bases not matched to a gene: 7. The germline V gene encodes CDR1 MDHEN and CDR2 SYDVKM. Here the CDR3 reads CASSLGTGQTYEQYF. CDR3 in DNA: TGTGCCAGCAGTTTGGGTACGGGACAGACCTACGAGCAGTACTTC.

The chain employs TRBV9 and TRBJ2-1; the D is unclear. Trimming shortened V by 3 bases and J by 0 bases, and 13 bases separated the two germline ends. CDR1 is SGDLS and CDR2 is YYNGEE in the germline V gene. This CDR3 has 16 residues. CDR3 in amino acids: CASSDRASYSYNEQFF. CDR3 DNA: TGTGCCAGCAGCGACCGAGCGAGCTACTCCTACAATGAGCAGTTCTTC.

This clone was observed once. The chain joins TRBV30 to TRBJ2-7; D is unresolved. The V end was cut by 0 bases, the J end by 4 bases, with 16 bases between. Germline V gene data show CDR1 as GTSNPN and CDR2 as SVGIG (reference sequence). The CDR3 has 15 amino acids. Here the CDR3 DNA reads TGTGCCTGGAGTGTATCGAGTCCGGTACCATACGAGCAGTACTTC. Its protein product is CAWSVSSPVPYEQYF.

This chain joins TRBV29-1 and TRBJ2-3; D might be TRBD2 (5 bases). CDR1 SQVTM and CDR2 ANQGSEA come from the germline V gene. The CDR3 is 16 residues long. Trimming left V 1 base short and J 3 bases short, with 17 bases between. In DNA, the CDR3 is TGCAGCGTTGAAGTGGAGGACTGGAGGCTAACAGATACGCAGTATTTT. It translates to CSVEVEDWRLTDTQYF.

This rearrangement joins TRBV5-6 to TRBJ1-2; tentatively, D is TRBD1 (5 bases). This CDR3 comprises 15 residues. Germline assignment: CDR1 SGHDT and CDR2 YYEEEE. Trimming took 2 bases from V and 8 from J, leaving 19 bases between them. This CDR3 reads CASSFSESGVYGYTF. CDR3 nucleotides: TGTGCCAGCAGCTTTTCGGAATCGGGGGTTTACGGCTACACCTTC.

The chain links TRBV6-5 to TRBJ2-7; a possible D gene is TRBD2 (6 bases). This CDR3 has 14 amino acids. Germline V gene data show CDR1 as MNHEY and CDR2 as SVGAGI. The V and J ends lost 2 bases and 4 bases respectively, with 12 bases between them. The CDR3 sequence: CASSYKGTGYEQYF. The CDR3 nucleotides read TGTGCCAGCAGTTACAAAGGGACTGGGTACGAGCAGTACTTC.

This clone was counted a single time. The rearrangement joins TRBV27 to TRBJ2-7, with D possibly matching TRBD1 (5 bases). The CDR3 totals 14 residues. V shed 3 bases and J shed 0 bases, with 9 bases lying between them. Germline loops: CDR1 MNHEY, CDR2 SMNVEV (reference sequence). The DNA of the CDR3 is TGTGCCAGCAGTTTTGCAGGGAACTCCTACGAGCAGTACTTC. Its protein is CASSFAGNSYEQYF.

The chain uses TRBV6-1 and TRBJ1-2, with 7 bases that match TRBD1. The CDR3 contains 16 residues. With 4 bases clipped from V and 6 bases from J, the junction kept 14 bases outside the gene matches. Germline CDR1 MNHNS, CDR2 SASEGT. The CDR3 spells CASSASGQPLLDGYTF. The CDR3 nucleotides are TGTGCCAGCAGTGCGTCGGGACAGCCCCTCTTAGATGGCTACACCTTC.

The chain links TRBV7-9 to TRBJ2-1, with a possible D match to TRBD1 (6 bases). This CDR3 is 17 amino acids long. V was pared by 5 bases and J by 6 bases, with 23 bases between. CDR1 is SEHNR, CDR2 FQNEAQ, per germline (reference sequence). The CDR3 here is CASSPQDRLPAANEQFF. CDR3 in DNA: TGTGCCAGCAGCCCCCAGGACAGACTGCCCGCGGCCAATGAGCAGTTCTTC.

The chain couples TRBV5-6 to TRBJ1-3; D may be TRBD1 (5 bases). CDR1 and CDR2 (germline): SGHDT, YYEEEE. V gave up 1 base and J gave up 0 bases, with 14 bases separating them. The CDR3 length is 17 residues. CDR3 DNA: TGTGCCAGCAGCTTGTATAACAGGCGGATCTCTGGAAACACCATATATTTT. Protein: CASSLYNRRISGNTIYF.

The V and J genes are TRBV7-9 and TRBJ2-1; TRBD2 aligns across 14 bases. CDR1 and CDR2 (germline): SEHNR, FQNEAQ (reference sequence). The V and J ends lost 10 bases and 9 bases, in that order; junction bases with no gene match: 8. The CDR3 covers 14 residues. The CDR3 region is CATTGTSGSGEQFF. The DNA of the CDR3 is TGTGCCACAACCGGGACTAGCGGGAGTGGTGAGCAGTTCTTC. Filled out from reference TRBV7-9 and TRBJ2-1, the complete variable domain reads DTGVSQNPRHKITKRGQNVTFRCDPISEHNRLYWYRQTLGQGPEFLTYFQNEAQLEKSRLLSDRFSAERPKGSFSTLEIQRTEQGDSAMYLCATTGTSGSGEQFFGPGTRLTVL.

The chain is built from TRBV29-1 and TRBJ2-7, with 7 bases that match TRBD2. Trimming at V came to 8 bases and at J to 0 bases, leaving 10 bases not matched to a gene. Germline-derived CDR1 and CDR2 are SQVTM and ANQGSEA. This CDR3 spans 14 amino acids. The CDR3 bases are TGCAGCTTCCTTAGCGGGCAGAGCTCCTACGAGCAGTACTTC. Encoded protein: CSFLSGQSSYEQYF.

In nucleotides, the CDR3 is TGTGCCAGCAGTTTGGGGACAGGGGGGGATGAGCAGTACTTC. Its protein product is CASSLGTGGDEQYF. The rearrangement uses TRBV28 and TRBJ2-7; TRBD1 matches 11 bases. CDR3 size: 14 residues. The germline gives CDR1 MDHEN, CDR2 SYDVKM. After removal of 3 bases from V and 7 bases from J, the junction contained 5 bases not matched to a gene.

The chain has TRBV19 and TRBJ2-7, with D maybe TRBD2 (8 bases). This CDR3 comprises 15 residues. V was pared by 4 bases and J by 3 bases, with 16 bases between. Germline loops: CDR1 LNHDA, CDR2 SQIVND (reference sequence). Here the CDR3 reads CASSTGLGGHYEQYF. DNA for the CDR3: TGTGCCAGTAGTACGGGACTAGGGGGCCACTACGAGCAGTACTTC.

This chain joins TRBV5-4 and TRBJ2-6; D may be TRBD1 (5 bases). Looked up from germline, CDR1 is SGHNT and CDR2 is YYREEE (reference sequence). Trimming left V 1 base short and J 2 bases short, with 16 bases between. The CDR3 spans 18 residues. The CDR3 sequence: CASSLLSRVQPGANVLTF. CDR3 nucleotides: TGTGCCAGCAGCTTGCTGAGCAGGGTTCAGCCTGGGGCCAACGTCCTGACTTTC.

J is TRBJ1-6 and V is TRBV18, with 7 bases aligning to TRBD1. CDR1 and CDR2 (germline): KGHSH, LQKENI. Trimming removed 5 bases from V and 8 bases from J; junction bases left unmatched: 0. The CDR3 is 12 amino acids. The CDR3 protein is CASSDRDSPLHF. The CDR3 region has the DNA TGTGCCAGCTCAGACAGGGATTCACCCCTCCACTTT.

This chain links TRBV27 with TRBJ2-1; D unclear. The CDR3 totals 15 residues. The germline CDR1 and CDR2 sequences are MNHEY and SMNVEV (reference sequence). V dropped 6 bases and J dropped 1 base, with 13 bases sitting between them. CDR3 nucleotides: TGTGCCAGCAGCTTAGGAGTGTCTTCCTACAATGAGCAGTTCTTC. It yields the protein CASSLGVSSYNEQFF.

Concerning this clone: The sample carries other DNA sequences with the same CDR3. The V gene is TRBV15, the J gene TRBJ1-6; no firm D call. V was clipped by 0 bases and J by 13 bases, with 19 bases between them. Germline loops: CDR1 LNHNV, CDR2 YYDKDF (reference sequence). The CDR3 is 16 residues long. Written as DNA, the CDR3 is TGTGCCACCAGCAGAGATAATTCACAGTTAAACTCCCCCCTCCACTTT. Its protein is CATSRDNSQLNSPLHF.

The chain recombines TRBV30 with TRBJ2-3, with 8 bases lining up with TRBD2. Unmatched junction bases numbered 11, after V lost 4 bases and J lost 8 bases. The CDR3 is made up of 14 amino acids. Germline V gene sequence: CDR1 GTSNPN, CDR2 SVGIG (reference sequence). In DNA form, the CDR3 reads TGTGCCTGGACCGCCCCGGGGGGGCAGGCTACGCAGTATTTT. Translated, it gives CAWTAPGGQATQYF.

This chain connects TRBV4-3 to TRBJ2-7; D may be TRBD1 (5 bases). The CDR3 is 15 residues long. CDR1 and CDR2 (germline): LGHNA, YSLEER. Trimming took off 0 bases at V and 3 bases at J, with 12 bases between the two ends. DNA for the CDR3: TGCGCCAGCAGCCAAGATGGAAACAGGAGCTACGAGCAGTACTTC. Amino acids: CASSQDGNRSYEQYF.

V and J are TRBV28 and TRBJ2-7; 7 nucleotides align to TRBD1. Germline CDR1 reads MDHEN; CDR2 reads SYDVKM. After removal of 5 bases from V and 4 bases from J, the junction contained 17 bases not matched to a gene. This CDR3 comprises 17 residues. The chain's CDR3 is CASSPPRGGDPQYEQYF. CDR3 coding DNA: TGTGCCAGCAGTCCCCCCCGAGGGGGCGATCCTCAGTACGAGCAGTACTTC.

The chain combines TRBV5-1 with TRBJ1-5, with D perhaps matching TRBD1 (5 bases). V was clipped by 5 bases and J by 2 bases, with 17 bases between them. CDR1 SGHRS and CDR2 YFSETQ come from the germline V gene. The CDR3 loop spans 16 amino acids. CDR3 loop: CASSKAGGLRNQPQHF. The CDR3 DNA is TGCGCCAGCAGTAAAGCGGGGGGGTTGCGCAATCAGCCCCAGCATTTT.

This chain connects TRBV4-3 to TRBJ2-7; weak D call: TRBD1 (6 bases). The germline V gene encodes CDR1 LGHNA and CDR2 YSLEER. This CDR3 spans 14 amino acids. The ends were cut back, 1 base at V and 4 bases at J, with 11 bases in the middle. CDR3 residues: CASSQVDRSYEQYF. CDR3 DNA: TGCGCCAGCAGCCAAGTTGACAGGTCTTACGAGCAGTACTTC.

The chain has TRBV11-2 and TRBJ1-6; D gene ambiguous. The germline CDR1 and CDR2 sequences are SGHAT and FQNNGV. Trimming took off 6 bases at V and 7 bases at J, with 19 bases between the two ends. The CDR3 has 16 amino acids. This CDR3 is CASRTDRGKENSPLHF. CDR3 sequence (DNA): TGTGCCAGCAGAACAGATAGAGGGAAGGAGAATTCACCCCTCCACTTT.

In its sample, this clone was seen once. V and J are TRBV25-1 and TRBJ2-6; D is unresolved. Germline assignment: CDR1 MGHDK and CDR2 SYGVNS. The CDR3 is 15 amino acids. Deletions cut 2 bases from V and 0 bases from J, with 5 bases between. The chain's CDR3 is CASSEPISGANVLTF. DNA of the CDR3: TGTGCCAGCAGTGAACCTATCTCTGGGGCCAACGTCCTGACTTTC.

The chain uses TRBV18 and TRBJ2-1, with 7 bases identical to TRBD2. Germline CDR1 is KGHSH and CDR2 is LQKENI. The CDR3 runs 16 residues. Trimming cost V 2 bases and J 6 bases; bases outside gene matches: 10. Written as DNA, the CDR3 is TGTGCCAGCTCACCAACAAGGGGAGGGACTTGCAATGAGCAGTTCTTC. Translated, it gives CASSPTRGGTCNEQFF.

This clone turned up a few times. This chain's CDR3 is CASSPALGTRYGEQYF. In nucleotides, the CDR3 is TGTGCCAGCAGCCCCGCCCTCGGGACTAGGTATGGCGAGCAGTACTTC. The rearrangement uses TRBV5-6 and TRBJ2-7; TRBD2 agrees at 8 bases. This CDR3 has 16 residues. J lost 6 bases, V lost 4 bases, and 15 bases had no gene match. Germline V CDR1 and CDR2: SGHDT, YYEEEE.